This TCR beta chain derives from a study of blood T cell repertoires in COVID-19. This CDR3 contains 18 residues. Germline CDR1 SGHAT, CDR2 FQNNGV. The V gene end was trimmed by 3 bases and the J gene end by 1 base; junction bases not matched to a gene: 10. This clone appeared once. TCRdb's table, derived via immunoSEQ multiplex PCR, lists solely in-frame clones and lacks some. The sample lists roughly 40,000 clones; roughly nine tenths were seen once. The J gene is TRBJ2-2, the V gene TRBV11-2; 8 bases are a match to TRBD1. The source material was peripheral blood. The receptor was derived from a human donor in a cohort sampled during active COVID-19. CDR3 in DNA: TGTGCCAGCAGCTTCCGGGCAGGGGGCGCGGGGAACACCGGGGAGCTGTTTTTT. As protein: CASSFRAGGAGNTGELFF.